This T cell receptor beta chain derives from a study of cytomegalovirus exposure and HLA in healthy donors. In the study overall: Prior work identified some 120 million unique TCR beta sequences in some 200 million T cells.

Only a few counts were recorded for this clone. CDR1 MDHEN and CDR2 SYDVKM come from the germline V gene. V dropped 7 bases and J dropped 6 bases, with 10 bases sitting between them. The CDR3 sequence is 12 residues long. All the people who gave samples were healthy bone marrow donors. PCR was performed using 60 Vbeta and 13 Jbeta primers. Clones were sequenced by immunoSEQ multiplex PCR, and TCRdb holds only the in-frame ones, with some missing. The table lists approximately 140,000 clones, roughly 79% of them singletons, with less than 8% in the top ten. This clonotype was sampled from a woman aged 40 to 55 in good health and CMV-seropositive. The chain uses TRBV28 and TRBJ2-1, with D perhaps TRBD2 (6 bases). Sequenced input: PBMCs. The CDR3 protein is CASTRDFNEQFF. The DNA of the CDR3 is TGTGCCAGCACCCGGGACTTCAATGAGCAGTTCTTC.